This T cell receptor beta chain was recovered during a study of T cells in Graves' hyperthyroidism and ophthalmopathy. This clonotype was seen repeatedly, ten times or more. What it recognizes is unknown. Amplification of TCR beta CDR3 regions used RNA as the template. HTBI primers were used for first-round RT-PCR of the TCR CDR3. TCRdb called the multiplex PCR reads again in MiXCR, with one record for every CDR3 protein. This sample has fewer than 550,000 distinct CDR3 sequences, with around 22% found just once. General study results and limits: In the blood, most expanded thyroid clonotypes above 0.001 appeared as well.

The receptor comes from a woman in her thirties with Graves' ophthalmopathy. Sequenced: blood.

The CDR3 DNA reads as TGTGCCTGGAGTGTACGCTTCTCCTACGAGCAGTACTTC. Encoded protein: CAWSVRFSYEQYF. The gene calls are TRBV30 and TRBJ2-7; D gene uncertain. The germline V and J ends were trimmed by 0 bases and 0 bases, with 6 bases remaining between them. This CDR3 comprises 13 residues. Germline V lookup: CDR1 GTSNPN, CDR2 SVGIG (reference sequence).